The following is a TCR beta chain sequence with its context. Its antigen is currently unknown. The sample carries other DNA sequences with the same CDR3. Described treatment: around 19 received Ad26.COV2.S at low or high dose, single or two shots; roughly five received placebo; per-sample allocation not given. The samples date from day 63 after the first vaccine or placebo injection. Donor was an adult aged 18-55 years in Boston. This record belongs to a study of Ad26.COV2.S vaccination and SARS-CoV-2 variants. Study-level points and caveats: From the TCR breadth and depth analyses, total T cell responses may have been underestimated. Participants given vaccine showed non-spike TCR breadth similar to that of placebo recipients. Spike-specific TCR breadth in vaccine recipients exceeded that seen in placebo recipients.

Trimming took off 4 bases at V and 0 bases at J, with 6 bases between the two ends. The CDR3 extends over 13 amino acids. From germline, CDR1 is SNHLY and CDR2 FYNNEI. Here immunoSEQ multiplex PCR was the method, and the copy in TCRdb shows in-frame clones only, minus some. The sample has roughly 700,000 clones, roughly 90% seen once. This chain links TRBV2 with TRBJ1-1; D unclear. Sequencing was performed on peripheral blood, taken in a trial of Ad26.COV2.S vaccine versus placebo. The receptor was derived from a person between 18 and 60 years old who received the Ad26.COV2.S COVID-19 vaccine or a placebo. The CDR3 DNA sequence: TGTGCCAGCAGTGTGGAAGTGAACACTGAAGCTTTCTTT. This translates into CASSVEVNTEAFF.